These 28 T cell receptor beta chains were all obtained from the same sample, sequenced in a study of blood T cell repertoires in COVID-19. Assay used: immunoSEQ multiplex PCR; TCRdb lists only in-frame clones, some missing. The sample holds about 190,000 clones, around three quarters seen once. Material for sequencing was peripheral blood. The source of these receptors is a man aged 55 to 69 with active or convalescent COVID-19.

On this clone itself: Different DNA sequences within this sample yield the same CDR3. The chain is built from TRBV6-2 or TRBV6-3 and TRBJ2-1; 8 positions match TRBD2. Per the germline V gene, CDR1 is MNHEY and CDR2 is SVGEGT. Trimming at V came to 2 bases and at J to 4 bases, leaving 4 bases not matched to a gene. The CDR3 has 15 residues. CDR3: CASSYGGRSYNEQFF. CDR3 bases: TGTGCCAGCAGTTACGGCGGGAGGTCGTACAATGAGCAGTTCTTC.

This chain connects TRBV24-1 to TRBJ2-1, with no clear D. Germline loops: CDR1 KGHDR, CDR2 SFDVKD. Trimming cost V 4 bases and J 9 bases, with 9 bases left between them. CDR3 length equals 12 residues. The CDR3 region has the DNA TGTGCCACCAGTGACCCGGTCCGTGAGCAGTTCTTC. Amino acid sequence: CATSDPVREQFF.

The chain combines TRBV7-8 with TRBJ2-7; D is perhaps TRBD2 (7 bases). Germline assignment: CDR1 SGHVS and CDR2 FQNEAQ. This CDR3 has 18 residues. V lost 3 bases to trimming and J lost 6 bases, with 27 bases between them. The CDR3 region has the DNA TGTGCCAGCAGCTTCGGCGGCGCGGTAGGCGGGGGCCATGGCGAGCAGTACTTC. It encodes CASSFGGAVGGGHGEQYF.

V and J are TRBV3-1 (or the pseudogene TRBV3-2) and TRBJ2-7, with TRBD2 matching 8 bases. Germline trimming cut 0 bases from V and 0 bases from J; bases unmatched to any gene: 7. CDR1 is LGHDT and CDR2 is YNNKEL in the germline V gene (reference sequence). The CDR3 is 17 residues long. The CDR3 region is CASSQDCLAGNSYEQYF. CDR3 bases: TGTGCCAGCAGCCAAGATTGTCTAGCGGGCAACTCCTACGAGCAGTACTTC.

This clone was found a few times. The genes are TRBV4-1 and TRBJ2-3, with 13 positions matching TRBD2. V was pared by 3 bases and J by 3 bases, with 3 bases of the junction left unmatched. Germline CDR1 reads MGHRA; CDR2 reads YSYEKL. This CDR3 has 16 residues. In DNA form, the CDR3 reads TGCGCCAGCAGCCAGAGGGGACTAGCGGGGACAGATACGCAGTATTTT. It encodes CASSQRGLAGTDTQYF.

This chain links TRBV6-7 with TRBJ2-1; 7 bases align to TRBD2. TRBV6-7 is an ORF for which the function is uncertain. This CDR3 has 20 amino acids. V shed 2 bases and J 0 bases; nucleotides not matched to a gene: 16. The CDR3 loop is CASSYGAGLADSNSYNEQFF. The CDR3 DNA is TGTGCCAGCAGTTACGGTGCTGGGCTAGCGGACTCCAACTCCTACAATGAGCAGTTCTTC.

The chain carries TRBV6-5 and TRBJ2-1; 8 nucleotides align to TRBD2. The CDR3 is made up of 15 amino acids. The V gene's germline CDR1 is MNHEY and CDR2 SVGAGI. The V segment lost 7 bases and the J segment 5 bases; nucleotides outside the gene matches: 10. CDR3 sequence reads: CASIPGGGRNNEQFF. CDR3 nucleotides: TGTGCCAGCATCCCGGGGGGCGGGAGGAACAATGAGCAGTTCTTC.

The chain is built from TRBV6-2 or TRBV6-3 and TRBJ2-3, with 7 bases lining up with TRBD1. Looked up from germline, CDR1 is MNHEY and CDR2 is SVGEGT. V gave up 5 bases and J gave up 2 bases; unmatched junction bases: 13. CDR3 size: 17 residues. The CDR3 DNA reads TGTGCCAGCAGTAGGATAAATACGGGACAGATCACAGATACGCAGTATTTT. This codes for CASSRINTGQITDTQYF.

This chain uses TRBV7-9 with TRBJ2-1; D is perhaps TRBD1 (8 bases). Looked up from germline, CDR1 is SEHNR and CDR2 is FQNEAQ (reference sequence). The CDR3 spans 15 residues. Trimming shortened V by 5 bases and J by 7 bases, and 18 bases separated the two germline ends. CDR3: CASSRSNRGGNEQFF. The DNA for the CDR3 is TGTGCCAGCAGCCGATCTAACAGGGGGGGAAATGAGCAGTTCTTC.

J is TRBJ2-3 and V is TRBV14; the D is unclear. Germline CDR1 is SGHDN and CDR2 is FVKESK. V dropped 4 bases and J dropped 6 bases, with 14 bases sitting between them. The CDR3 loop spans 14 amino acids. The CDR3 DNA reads TGTGCCAGCAGCCGACCGTCGCCGAGGGATACGCAGTATTTT. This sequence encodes CASSRPSPRDTQYF.

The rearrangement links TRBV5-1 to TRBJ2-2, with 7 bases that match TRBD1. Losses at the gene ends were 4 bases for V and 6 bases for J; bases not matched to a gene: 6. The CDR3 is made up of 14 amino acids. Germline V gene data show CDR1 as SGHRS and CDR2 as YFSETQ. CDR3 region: CASSPDRASGELFF. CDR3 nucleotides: TGCGCCAGCAGCCCTGACAGGGCTTCCGGGGAGCTGTTTTTT.

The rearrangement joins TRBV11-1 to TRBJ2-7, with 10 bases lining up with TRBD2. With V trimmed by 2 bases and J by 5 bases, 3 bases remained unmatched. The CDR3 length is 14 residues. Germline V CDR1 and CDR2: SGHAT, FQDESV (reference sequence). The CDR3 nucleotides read TGTGCCAGCAGCTTAAGCGGGAGGGTCCACGAGCAGTACTTC. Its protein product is CASSLSGRVHEQYF.

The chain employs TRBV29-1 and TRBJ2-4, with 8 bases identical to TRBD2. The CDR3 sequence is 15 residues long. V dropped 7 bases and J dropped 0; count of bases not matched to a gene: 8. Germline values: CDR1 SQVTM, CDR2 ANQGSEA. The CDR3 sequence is CSAREGSLAKNIQYF. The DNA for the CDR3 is TGCAGCGCTCGGGAGGGCTCCCTAGCCAAAAACATTCAGTACTTC.

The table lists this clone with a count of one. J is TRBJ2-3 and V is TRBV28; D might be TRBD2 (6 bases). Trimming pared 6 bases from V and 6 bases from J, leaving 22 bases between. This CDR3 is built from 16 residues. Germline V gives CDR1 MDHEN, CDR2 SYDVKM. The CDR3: CASRSNPGLKVDTQYF. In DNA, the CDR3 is TGTGCCAGCAGGTCGAATCCGGGACTCAAGGTGGATACGCAGTATTTT.

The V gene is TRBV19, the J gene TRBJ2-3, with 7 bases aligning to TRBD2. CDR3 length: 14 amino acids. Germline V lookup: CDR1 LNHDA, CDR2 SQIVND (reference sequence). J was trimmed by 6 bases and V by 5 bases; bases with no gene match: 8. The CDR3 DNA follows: TGTGCCAGTAGTTCCTCCCTCGGGGGGGATACGCAGTATTTT. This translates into CASSSSLGGDTQYF.

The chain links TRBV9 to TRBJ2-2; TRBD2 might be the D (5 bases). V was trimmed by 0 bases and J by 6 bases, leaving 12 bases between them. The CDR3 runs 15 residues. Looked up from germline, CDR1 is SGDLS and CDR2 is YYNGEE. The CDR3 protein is CASSVGSTGAGELFF. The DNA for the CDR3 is TGTGCCAGCAGCGTAGGATCCACCGGGGCCGGGGAGCTGTTTTTT.

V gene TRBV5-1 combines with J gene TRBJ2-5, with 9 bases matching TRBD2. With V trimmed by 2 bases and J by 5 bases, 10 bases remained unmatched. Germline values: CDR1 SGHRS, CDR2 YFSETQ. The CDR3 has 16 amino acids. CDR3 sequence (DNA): TGCGCCAGCAGCTTTGCGGGAGGGGGCCCTGGGGAGACCCAGTACTTC. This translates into CASSFAGGGPGETQYF.

DNA of the CDR3: TGTGCCAGCAGCCTTCCGGGGGACCCCTATGGGGAGCAGTACTTC. Encoded protein: CASSLPGDPYGEQYF. The chain recombines TRBV11-2 with TRBJ2-7; a weak D match, TRBD2 (6 bases). CDR3 length: 15 residues. CDR1 is SGHAT, CDR2 FQNNGV, per germline. V was cut by 5 bases and J by 7 bases, with 21 bases left in between. Combining the CDR3 with reference TRBV11-2 and TRBJ2-7 gives the whole variable domain EAGVAQSPRYKIIEKRQSVAFWCNPISGHATLYWYQQILGQGPKLLIQFQNNGVVDDSQLPKDRFSAERLKGVDSTLKIQPAKLEDSAVYLCASSLPGDPYGEQYFGPGTRLTVT.

The CDR3 region has the DNA TGTGCCAGCAGCCTATGTAACTATGGCTACACCTTC. It codes for CASSLCNYGYTF. This chain connects TRBV21-1 to TRBJ1-2. TRBV21-1 is marked as a pseudogene. The CDR3 runs 12 residues.

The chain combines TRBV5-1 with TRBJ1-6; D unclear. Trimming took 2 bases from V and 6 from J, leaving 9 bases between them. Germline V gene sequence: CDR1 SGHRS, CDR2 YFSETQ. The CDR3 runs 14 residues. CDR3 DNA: TGCGCCAGCAGCTTTGGAGACTTTAATTCACCCCTCCACTTT. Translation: CASSFGDFNSPLHF.

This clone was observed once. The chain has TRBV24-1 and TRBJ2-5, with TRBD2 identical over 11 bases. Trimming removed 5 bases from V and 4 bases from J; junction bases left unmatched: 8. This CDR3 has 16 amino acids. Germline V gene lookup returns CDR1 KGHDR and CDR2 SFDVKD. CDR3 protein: CATSALTSGEGETQYF. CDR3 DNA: TGTGCCACCAGTGCCCTGACTAGCGGGGAAGGAGAGACCCAGTACTTC.

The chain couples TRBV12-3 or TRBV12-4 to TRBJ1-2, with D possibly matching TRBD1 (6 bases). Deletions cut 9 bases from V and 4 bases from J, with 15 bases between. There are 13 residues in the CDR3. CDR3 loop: CASTLGAGYGYTF. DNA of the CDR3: TGTGCCAGTACACTGGGGGCGGGCTATGGCTACACCTTC.

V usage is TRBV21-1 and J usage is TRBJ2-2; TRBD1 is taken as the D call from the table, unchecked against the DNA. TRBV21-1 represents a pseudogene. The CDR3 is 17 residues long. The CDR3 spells CASSRPWGHQYTGELFF. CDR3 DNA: TGTGCCAGCAGCCGACCTTGGGGGCACCAGTACACCGGGGAGCTGTTTTTT.

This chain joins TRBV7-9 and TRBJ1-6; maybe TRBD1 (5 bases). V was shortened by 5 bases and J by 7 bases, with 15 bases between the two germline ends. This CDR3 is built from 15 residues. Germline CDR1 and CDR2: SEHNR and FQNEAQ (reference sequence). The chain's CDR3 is CASSPRQGLNSPLHF. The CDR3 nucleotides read TGTGCCAGCAGCCCCCGCCAGGGTTTGAATTCACCCCTCCACTTT.

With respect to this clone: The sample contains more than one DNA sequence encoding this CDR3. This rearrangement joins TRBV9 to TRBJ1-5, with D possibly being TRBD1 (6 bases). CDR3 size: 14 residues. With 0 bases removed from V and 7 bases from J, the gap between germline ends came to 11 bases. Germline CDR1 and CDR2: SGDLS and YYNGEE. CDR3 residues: CASSVEGGDQPQHF. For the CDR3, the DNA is TGTGCCAGCAGCGTAGAGGGGGGGGACCAGCCCCAGCATTTT.

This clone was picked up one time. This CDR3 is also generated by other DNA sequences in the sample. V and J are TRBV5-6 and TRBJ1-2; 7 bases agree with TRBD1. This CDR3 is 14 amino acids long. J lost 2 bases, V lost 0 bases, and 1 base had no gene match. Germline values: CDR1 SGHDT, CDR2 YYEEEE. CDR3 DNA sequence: TGTGCCAGCAGCTTGGTGGGACAGAACTATGGCTACACCTTC. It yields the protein CASSLVGQNYGYTF.

The DNA of the CDR3 is TGTGCCAGTAGTATATCAGGGCCCTACGAGCAGTACTTC. This codes for CASSISGPYEQYF. V and J are TRBV19 and TRBJ2-7; weak D call: TRBD1 (5 bases). The CDR3 is made up of 13 amino acids. Trimming stripped 2 bases from V and 2 bases from J, with 7 bases between. The germline CDR1 and CDR2 sequences are LNHDA and SQIVND (reference sequence).

The CDR3: CASSGTGVSGYTF. The CDR3 DNA reads TGTGCCAGTAGTGGGACAGGGGTGTCGGGCTACACCTTC. This chain uses TRBV19 with TRBJ1-2; 10 nucleotides agree with TRBD1. The V and J ends lost 5 bases and 8 bases, in that order; junction bases with no gene match: 5. The CDR3 sequence is 13 residues long. CDR1 is LNHDA, CDR2 SQIVND, per germline (reference sequence).